This is a list of T cell receptor beta chains from one sample in a study of post-analysis software for immune sequencing data. TCRdb redid the calling of the PCR reads with MiXCR, one entry per CDR3 protein. The table lists a few hundred thousand distinct CDR3 sequences, 35% to 40% of them singletons. The sample taken for sequencing was blood. Receptors originate from a girl under 18 with multiple sclerosis. CDR3s include the opening cysteine and the closing phenylalanine or tryptophan. D genes are given only for firm matches. Expanded clones get a size class; other rows say once, few or many, or leave the size out.

CASNPAGGPTGELFF | TGTGCCAGCAATCCAGCGGGAGGGCCCACCGGGGAGCTGTTTTTT | TRBD2 | NA | TRBJ2-2 | TRBV9
CASSQDTSEGAYNEQFF | TGTGCCAGCAGCCAAGATACTTCCGAAGGTGCCTACAATGAGCAGTTCTTC | NA | NA | TRBJ2-1 | TRBV4-2
CASSLERQGAYNEQFF | TGTGCCAGCAGTTTAGAACGGCAGGGGGCCTACAATGAGCAGTTCTTC | TRBD1 | NA | TRBJ2-1 | TRBV27
CASSPDQGNQPQHF | TGCGCCAGCAGCCCCGACCAGGGAAATCAGCCCCAGCATTTT | NA | few | TRBJ1-5 | TRBV5-1
CAISASGIEKLFF | TGTGCCATCAGTGCGAGTGGGATTGAAAAACTGTTTTTT | NA | many | TRBJ1-4 | TRBV10-3
CATRHTYEQYF | TGTGCCACCAGACATACCTACGAGCAGTACTTC | NA | few | TRBJ2-7 | TRBV12-3/TRBV12-4
CASSFRRTNQPQHF | TGTGCCAGCAGTTTCAGACGGACTAATCAGCCCCAGCATTTT | NA | NA | TRBJ1-5 | TRBV12-3/TRBV12-4
CATSRSGQNNQPQYF | TGTGCCACCAGCAGATCGGGACAGAACAATCAGCCCCAGTATTTT | TRBD1 | once | TRBJ2-3 | TRBV15
CASSQGRGQGKEQYF | TGCGCCAGCAGCCAAGGTCGGGGACAGGGCAAAGAGCAGTACTTC | TRBD1 | NA | TRBJ2-5 | TRBV4-1
CASSLEGQAGPNEKLFF | TGCGCCAGCAGCTTGGAAGGACAGGCCGGTCCTAATGAAAAACTGTTTTTT | TRBD1 | many | TRBJ1-4 | TRBV5-1
CASSLDGSTTDTQYF | TGCGCCAGCAGCTTAGACGGTAGCACGACAGATACGCAGTATTTT | NA | many | TRBJ2-3 | TRBV5-1
CSAHAGGEKLFF | TGCAGTGCCCACGCCGGTGGGGAAAAACTGTTTTTT | NA | few | TRBJ1-4 | TRBV20-1
CASSLSVGGNYGYTF | TGTGCCAGCAGTTTGAGTGTCGGGGGGAACTATGGCTACACCTTC | NA | NA | TRBJ1-2 | TRBV27
CASSLDSGSRGEQYF | TGTGCCAGCAGCTTAGATAGCGGGAGCCGAGGCGAGCAGTACTTC | TRBD2 | NA | TRBJ2-7 | TRBV7-9
CASSQDPRVLGTGELFF | TGTGCCAGCAGCCAAGACCCAAGGGTTCTGGGCACCGGGGAGCTGTTTTTT | NA | NA | TRBJ2-2 | TRBV3-1
CASGAGTSGTDEQFF | TGTGCCAGCGGTGCCGGGACTAGCGGGACTGATGAGCAGTTCTTC | TRBD2 | many | TRBJ2-1 | TRBV9
CASSYSRPGGATTEAFF | TGTGCCAGCAGTTACTCCCGCCCGGGGGGGGCGACCACTGAAGCTTTCTTT | NA | NA | TRBJ1-1 | TRBV6-5
CASSGGLLAKETQYF | TGTGCCAGCAGCGGGGGACTGCTAGCGAAAGAGACCCAGTACTTC | NA | NA | TRBJ2-5 | TRBV7-9
CASSESSPGRAGDEQFF | TGTGCCAGCAGTGAATCCAGTCCCGGGAGGGCCGGCGATGAGCAGTTCTTC | TRBD2 | NA | TRBJ2-1 | TRBV25-1
CASSLAGDGRETQYF | TGTGCCAGCAGCTTAGCCGGGGACGGAAGGGAGACCCAGTACTTC | NA | many | TRBJ2-5 | TRBV7-2
CSARDPLGTGELFF | TGCAGTGCTAGAGATCCCCTTGGTACCGGGGAGCTGTTTTTT | NA | few | TRBJ2-2 | TRBV20-1
CATSTARGLADYEQYF | TGTGCCACCAGCACAGCTCGGGGACTAGCGGATTACGAGCAGTACTTC | TRBD2 | NA | TRBJ2-7 | TRBV15
CASTEGPGAYEQYF | TGTGCCAGCACTGAAGGTCCAGGGGCCTACGAGCAGTACTTC | NA | NA | TRBJ2-7 | TRBV6-1
CASSQVNRNRGTEAFF | TGCGCCAGCAGCCAAGTTAACAGAAATAGGGGAACTGAAGCTTTCTTT | NA | many | TRBJ1-1 | TRBV4-1
CASSLGVRGAFF | TGTGCCAGCAGCCTCGGAGTCCGAGGGGCTTTCTTT | NA | few | TRBJ1-1 | TRBV11-2
CASSLPSFYGYTF | TGTGCCAGCAGTTTACCGAGTTTCTATGGCTACACCTTC | NA | few | TRBJ1-2 | TRBV12-3/TRBV12-4
CASSPDRAEAQYF | TGTGCCAGCAGCCCGGACAGGGCGGAGGCCCAGTACTTC | TRBD1 | NA | TRBJ2-7 | TRBV7-9
CASSRTIQETQYF | TGTGCCAGCAGCCGGACTATCCAAGAGACCCAGTACTTC | NA | NA | TRBJ2-5 | TRBV4-2
CASSCHPGELFF | TGTGCCAGCAGTTGCCACCCCGGGGAGCTGTTTTTT | NA | NA | TRBJ2-2 | TRBV6-2/TRBV6-3
CASSWAGEQNIQYF | TGTGCCAGCAGTTGGGCGGGAGAACAAAACATTCAGTACTTC | TRBD2 | NA | TRBJ2-4 | TRBV6-5
CATSDRTGRGGRNNNEQFF | TGTGCCACCAGTGACCGAACCGGGCGGGGCGGCCGTAATAACAATGAGCAGTTCTTC | NA | many | TRBJ2-1 | TRBV24-1
CASSRGRDEKRFF | TGTGCCAGCTCACGGGGCAGGGATGAAAAACGGTTTTTT | NA | NA | TRBJ1-4 | TRBV18
CASSLYRENEQFF | TGTGCCAGCAGCTTATACAGGGAAAATGAGCAGTTCTTC | NA | few | TRBJ2-1 | TRBV7-3
CASRLAKGNTEAFF | TGTGCCAGCAGGCTGGCAAAGGGGAACACTGAAGCTTTCTTT | NA | NA | TRBJ1-1 | TRBV2
CASSRQSNTGELFF | TGTGCCAGCAGCAGACAGTCGAACACCGGGGAGCTGTTTTTT | NA | NA | TRBJ2-2 | TRBV6-1
CASTGGGPEAFF | TGTGCCAGCACCGGGGGGGGGCCTGAAGCTTTCTTT | NA | few | TRBJ1-1 | TRBV6-5
CSASPQKRATDNEQFF | TGCAGTGCTAGTCCCCAGAAGAGGGCAACGGACAATGAGCAGTTCTTC | NA | many | TRBJ2-1 | TRBV20-1
CASSPETDTQYF | TGTGCCAGCAGCCCGGAGACAGATACGCAGTATTTT | NA | NA | TRBJ2-3 | TRBV4-2
CASSQDSSYEQYF | TGTGCCAGCAGCCAGGACAGCTCCTACGAGCAGTACTTC | NA | many | TRBJ2-7 | TRBV7-9
CASSYGVDQYF | TGTGCCAGCAGCTACGGAGTTGACCAGTACTTC | NA | once | TRBJ2-7 | TRBV7-2
CASSPPDAHYGYTF | TGTGCCAGCAGCCCCCCGGACGCCCACTATGGCTACACCTTC | NA | many | TRBJ1-2 | TRBV11-1
CATSATGYSNQPQHF | TGTGCCACCAGTGCCACAGGGTATAGCAATCAGCCCCAGCATTTT | NA | many | TRBJ1-5 | TRBV24-1
CAISESSRGSSYNSPLHF | TGTGCCATCAGTGAGTCTTCTAGGGGAAGCTCCTATAATTCACCCCTCCACTTT | NA | NA | TRBJ1-6 | TRBV10-3
CASSKDSPPYGYTF | TGTGCCAGCAGCAAGGACAGTCCGCCCTATGGCTACACCTTC | NA | NA | TRBJ1-2 | TRBV5-5
CVSSLATGTQYF | TGTGTCAGCAGCTTAGCGACAGGTACGCAGTATTTT | NA | NA | TRBJ2-3 | TRBV7-9
CASSQHRSEQPQHF | TGTGCCAGCAGCCAACACAGGTCCGAACAGCCCCAGCATTTT | NA | once | TRBJ1-5 | TRBV28
CATSDRTSNNEQFF | TGTGCCACCAGTGATCGGACTAGTAACAATGAGCAGTTCTTC | TRBD2 | many | TRBJ2-1 | TRBV24-1
CASSQAAGGNTEAFF | TGTGCCAGCAGCCAAGCCGCCGGGGGGAACACTGAAGCTTTCTTT | NA | NA | TRBJ1-1 | TRBV3-1
CASSEGHLLLYGYTF | TGCGCCAGCAGCGAGGGACATCTCCTACTCTATGGCTACACCTTC | NA | many | TRBJ1-2 | TRBV5-1